Following are 8 T cell receptor beta chains from one sample sequenced in a study of identical twins. TCRdb reprocessed the 5' RACE reads with MiXCR, giving one entry per CDR3 protein. The repertoire holds some 790,000 distinct CDR3 sequences, with roughly 18% as singletons. The sample also formed part of further work on T cells expressing NK-cell markers.

What was sequenced was PBMCs. Receptor source: a woman aged 18-30 years in good health.

There are a few counts of this clonotype. The rearrangement links TRBV6-2 or TRBV6-3 to TRBJ2-2; no reliable D call. Germline loops: CDR1 MNHEY, CDR2 SVGEGT. The V end lost 8 bases, the J end lost 7 bases, and 14 bases lay between the germline ends. The CDR3 spans 13 residues. The CDR3 sequence: CASGHPRHGELFF. DNA for the CDR3: TGTGCCAGCGGCCACCCCCGTCACGGGGAGCTGTTTTTT.

This clonotype appeared a few times. This sequence joins TRBV20-1 and TRBJ2-1; D not resolved. CDR3 length equals 17 residues. Deletions cut 0 bases from V and 0 bases from J, with 15 bases between. CDR1 and CDR2 from the germline V gene are DFQATT and SNEGSKA (reference sequence). The CDR3 protein is CSARDPLDLSSYNEQFF. CDR3 in DNA: TGCAGTGCTAGAGACCCCCTCGATCTGAGCTCCTACAATGAGCAGTTCTTC.

This clonotype showed up many times. This rearrangement joins TRBV20-1 to TRBJ2-1, with TRBD2 matching 11 bases. Germline assignment: CDR1 DFQATT and CDR2 SNEGSKA (reference sequence). This CDR3 is built from 12 residues. The chain's CDR3 is CRGTSGNNEQFF. The CDR3 nucleotides are TGCAGGGGGACTAGCGGAAACAATGAGCAGTTCTTC.

V is TRBV4-1 and J is TRBJ2-5, with TRBD2 matching 13 bases. The CDR3 contains 15 residues. From germline, CDR1 is MGHRA and CDR2 YSYEKL. V trimming: 1 base; J trimming: 8 bases; junction bases outside the gene matches: 4. This CDR3 reads CASSQGLAGGQTQYF. CDR3 DNA sequence: TGCGCCAGCAGCCAAGGACTAGCGGGGGGACAAACCCAGTACTTC.

This clonotype was seen only once. CDR3 sequence (DNA): TGCAGTGCCCACTATTTTTACGAGCAGTACTTC. This sequence encodes CSAHYFYEQYF. The chain couples TRBV20-1 to TRBJ2-7; D is unresolved. The germline CDR1 and CDR2 sequences are DFQATT and SNEGSKA (reference sequence). The CDR3 length is 11 residues. Trimming stripped 6 bases from V and 4 bases from J, with 10 bases between.

In its sample, this clonotype was seen many times. V and J are TRBV7-2 and TRBJ1-1; D uncertain. V was pared by 1 base and J by 3 bases, with 15 bases between. CDR3 size: 16 residues. Germline lookup yields CDR1 SGHTA and CDR2 FQGNSA. The CDR3 loop reads CASSLGRLLGYTEAFF. CDR3 nucleotide sequence: TGTGCCAGCAGCTTAGGTAGACTGCTCGGGTACACTGAAGCTTTCTTT.

The chain links TRBV12-3 or TRBV12-4 to TRBJ2-2, with no clear D. The CDR3 covers 14 residues. Trimming shortened V by 5 bases and J by 4 bases, and 11 bases separated the two germline ends. CDR3: CASSPDGRTGELFF. For the CDR3, the DNA is TGTGCCAGCAGTCCCGACGGACGCACCGGGGAGCTGTTTTTT.

This clonotype was detected only a few times. The chain joins TRBV6-1 to TRBJ1-1; D gene uncertain. V lost 4 bases to trimming and J lost 4 bases, with 16 bases between them. CDR1 and CDR2 (germline): MNHNS, SASEGT. The CDR3 runs 15 residues. CDR3 residues: CASSVGPGGSTEAFF. The CDR3 region has the DNA TGTGCCAGCAGTGTAGGCCCCGGAGGGAGCACTGAAGCTTTCTTT.